This T cell receptor (beta chain) was recovered during a study of cytomegalovirus exposure and HLA in healthy donors (dated by TCRdb to 2015 to 2018). Regarding the study in general: According to an earlier analysis of a few hundred of the donors, 150 million to 200 million T cells yielded roughly 100 million unique TCR beta sequences and roughly 280 Gb of sequence data. The study used immunosequencing to profile the T cell repertoires of approximately 630 subjects and linked those repertoires to cytomegalovirus serostatus. HLA typing covered class I and class II loci at four-digit resolution. Of the roughly 400 genotyped donors, roughly 80% were placed in the genetic ancestry cluster associated with self-reported Caucasian donors. To predict cytomegalovirus infection status, the study brought together high-throughput TCR immunosequencing, statistical association of individual TCRs with disease status, and machine learning. A later analysis re-analyzed previously published TCR beta repertoires from 666 donors and added high-resolution HLA genotyping to study TCR occurrence patterns. Every discovery cohort repertoire had been produced on one sequencing platform. Genome-wide SNP genotypes for about 65% of the roughly 700 donors were used in a later genetic analysis, which treated that subset as a discovery cohort. An early release covering roughly 600 HLA-typed donors comprised around 300 gigabases of sequencing data and some 79 million unique TCR sequences. A separate validation cohort of approximately 120 different subjects was used in addition to the approximately 640-subject first cohort. In an earlier analysis of 587 of the donors, high-throughput TCR beta sequencing was used to judge whether each TCR beta V gene segment behaved as functional or pseudogenic. Typing coverage varied by locus: roughly 629-640 donors for A, B, C, DRB1 and DQB1; approximately 500 for DQA1; about 570 for DPA1; approximately 470 for DPB1. The study aimed to test whether cataloging public T cell receptors could reveal signatures of past pathogen exposure. Across approximately 420 genotyped donors of the cohort, an average of approximately 200,000 unique TCR beta nucleotide sequences per donor were sequenced, and around 19% of those sequences were non-productive. Donor age, sex, ethnicity and CMV serostatus were compiled together with the repertoire data. A few DR-DQ haplotypes were handled as single units for association and clustering because linkage in the cohort was strong. Rather than drawing on any new phenotypic data, the later analysis identified candidate immune exposures from TCR beta sequences and the way those sequences occurred across donors.

What the authors observed across the whole study: In vitro tests confirmed that a few of the cytomegalovirus-associated TCR beta chains recognize cytomegalovirus antigens. A later analysis reported that several top co-occurrence clusters appeared linked to parvovirus B19, influenza, CMV and Epstein-Barr virus. According to a later genetic analysis, donors in an Asian-associated ancestry cluster had fewer N-insertions in productive TCRs than the approximately 610-donor mean. In the study, approximately 160 TCR beta chains were listed as associated with cytomegalovirus. Across donors, most TCR sequences were observed very rarely, whereas some public TCRs were present in many individuals. This cohort had only TCR beta chains sequenced, and the lack of alpha or paired-chain data limited which features could be detected. Because counts were too low, roughly 16 rarely observed V segments, including chromosome 9 orphons, were left out of the earlier analysis of over 550 of the donors. Most CMV-associated TCR beta chains appeared to be HLA-restricted in a later analysis, and the HLA associations seemed to be driven largely by CMV exposure. When HLA alleles, especially DR and DQ, strongly co-occurred, attributing TCR associations to individual alleles was difficult. A cluster of highly shared sequence variants was judged likely to be a technical artifact of the sequencing pipeline. CMV serostatus was the only immune exposure information available for the cohort. In both the original and validation cohorts, the classifier was reported to diagnose cytomegalovirus status with high specificity and sensitivity. Compared with equally common non-associated chains, HLA-associated TCR beta chains in a later analysis were more clonally expanded and had lower generation probabilities. In an earlier analysis of around 500 of the donors, most TCR beta V segments appeared in productive rearrangements about 87% or about 30% of the time, broadly matching IMGT annotations. Correlated functional status among segregating V segments might be attributable to linkage disequilibrium, but an unknown experimental factor could not be ruled out. Roughly uniform sequencing depth across donors was assumed in presence/absence analyses, although this assumption may not hold. In a later analysis, TCR association rates were found to vary across HLA loci, with the most associated TCRs seen for DRB1 alleles and the fewest for HLA-C alleles. According to the authors, the approach could potentially be generalized to other disease states and immunological phenotypes. At a false discovery rate of 0.05, a later analysis linked 16,000 or so TCR beta sequences to specific HLA alleles. HLA typing was unavailable for some donors at each locus, so association tests used only the typed subset. A further reported finding was that TCR beta sequences accurately predicted the HLA-A and HLA-B alleles for most subjects in the first cohort. V-gene and J-gene trimming of TCR beta chains was associated with a missense DCLRE1C variant in a later genetic analysis, and the association was replicated in an independent cohort.

Library prep was done by the immunoSEQ multiplex PCR assay. The multiplex PCR relied on a mix of 60 forward primers for TCR Vbeta segments and 13 reverse primers for TCR Jbeta segments. Amplification of the CDR3 region of rearranged TCR beta genes was performed with a multiplex PCR assay on genomic DNA. The Illumina HiSeq System was used to sequence the amplified TCR beta libraries as 87-base-pair reads. In the paper's pipeline: A later analysis tallied about 77 million unique TCR beta chains across the 666 repertoires, and about 10 million of those chains were shared by two or more donors. A nearest-neighbor algorithm error-corrected the raw reads and collapsed the reads into unique sequences, merging closely related sequences to remove PCR and sequencing errors. CDR3 sequences were aligned to IMGT reference sequences to assign V, D and J gene segments. For a sequence to be retained, a match of at least six nucleotides to both a V gene segment and a J gene segment was required. Rearrangements were called productive when the CDR3 lacked stop codons and stayed in frame with V and J; all others were non-productive. Following IMGT convention, CDR3 was defined as the stretch from the second conserved V-encoded cysteine to the conserved J-encoded phenylalanine. The earlier analysis of about 500 of the donors excluded sequences that lacked an unambiguous match to a single V gene segment. In an earlier analysis of a few hundred of the donors, a V segment was called functional when productive rearrangements were above 56.7%, and segregating when the standard deviation between donors exceeded 5%. A statistical classification framework was built to diagnose cytomegalovirus status from the catalog of TCR beta chain sequences. In a later analysis, V and J genes were assigned by comparing TCR nucleotide sequences against IMGT/GENE-DB human TR gene sequences. In a later analysis, CDR3 sequences and most-parsimonious VDJ recombination scenarios were assigned using the TCRdist pipeline. In a later analysis, each TCR beta chain was defined by its CDR3 amino acid sequence together with its V-gene family, and reads without a unique V-gene family were excluded. In a later analysis, 500 to 700 highly shared, low-generation-probability nucleotide sequences were removed to address suspected cross-contamination and a sequencing artifact. In a later analysis, a clonal expansion index for each public chain was calculated from normalized within-repertoire ranks of inferred template counts. In a later analysis, generation probabilities were computed using a VDJ recombination model fitted to out-of-frame rearrangements, and the results were checked against IGoR. Hypergeometric tests were used in a later analysis to score TCR-TCR, TCR-HLA and TCR-CMV co-occurrence, with a repertoire-size bias correction applied to the TCR pairs. To estimate false discovery rates, a later analysis permuted the HLA or CMV assignments 20 times. A later analysis grouped co-occurring TCRs with DBSCAN, adding TCRdist sequence similarity when clustering within HLA-allele-positive subsets. Repertoires with fewer than 30,000 or more than 120,000 public chains were left out of co-occurrence clustering, as were four to six repertoires with anomalous nucleotide sharing. What TCRdb holds here is the immuneACCESS table cut down to in-frame rearrangements. Part of the clones is not present; checked against another copy, under half of the missing clones reflect an unresolved V gene, and the others are unexplained. V and J calls and clone size are copied from that table; D and trimming were computed from the DNA. The sample table lists 160,000 or so clones, 60% to 80% of them with a count of one. About 4% of the sample goes to the ten largest clones.

The cohort consisted of 650 to 700 healthy bone marrow donors. At the time of sampling, every cohort member was nominally healthy, though immune exposures that went unrecorded were likely present. The donor tested CMV seropositive and was one of the 289 seropositive cohort members. A peripheral blood sample was collected from each donor, and TCR beta sequencing was performed on peripheral blood mononuclear cells. The Qiagen DNeasy Blood Extraction Kit was used to extract genomic DNA from the blood cell samples. On this clone itself: Its antigen remains unidentified. No much larger clone exists at a distance of one base, and base qualities are not known.

Sequenced: PBMCs. The receptor was derived from a man aged 25 to 40 in good health and CMV-seropositive.

The CDR3 in this case is CASSPSGHPNTGELFF. At the DNA level, the sequence is TGTGCCAGCTCACCGTCGGGACACCCGAACACCGGGGAGCTGTTTTTT. The chain employs TRBV18 and TRBJ2-2; the D gene is perhaps TRBD1, from 6 matching bases. CDR1 and CDR2 were assigned from the germline V gene as KGHSH and LQKENI. CDR3 length: 16 amino acids, cysteine to phenylalanine. Only the CDR3 portion is preserved as DNA: 48 bases, with reading frame beginning at the first base. Trimming costs V 3 bases and J 0 bases, and their ends lie 11 bases apart.